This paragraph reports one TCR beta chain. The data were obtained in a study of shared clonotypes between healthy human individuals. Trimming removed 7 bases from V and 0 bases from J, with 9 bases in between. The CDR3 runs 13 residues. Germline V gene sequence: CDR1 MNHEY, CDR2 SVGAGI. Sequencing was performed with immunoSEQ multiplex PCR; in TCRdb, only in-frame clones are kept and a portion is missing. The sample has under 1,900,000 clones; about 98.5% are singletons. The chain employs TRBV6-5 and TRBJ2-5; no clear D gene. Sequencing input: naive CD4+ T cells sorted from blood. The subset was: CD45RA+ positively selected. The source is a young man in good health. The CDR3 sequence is CASTEPYQETQYF. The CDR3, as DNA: TGTGCCAGCACAGAGCCCTACCAAGAGACCCAGTACTTC.